A single sample gave rise to the 2 T cell receptor beta chains below, sequenced in a study of CD8 T cells in ankylosing spondylitis (TCRdb year 2017). Overall results and qualifications from the work: A TCR beta motif of several highly homologous amino acid variants appeared characteristic of blood from ankylosing spondylitis patients.

The library was generated by 5' RACE. The reads were generated on an Illumina HiSeq 2500. TCRdb trimmed the raw reads at Q25, called clones with MiXCR and kept productive beta chains. Every entry covers one CDR3 protein and lists the most common genes and DNA from its rows. In this sample the table shows 700,000 to 1,000,000 distinct CDR3 sequences, about an eighth of which occur a single time. The ten largest account for about 0.49% of the sample. These receptors' targets are unknown. The sequencing sample was made of blood, either unsorted or a sorted T cell fraction (not recorded which). Receptor source: a male donor with ankylosing spondylitis.

This rearrangement joins TRBV4-3 to TRBJ2-5; possible D gene TRBD2, 6 bases. V was cut by 2 bases and J by 2 bases, with 12 bases left in between. The CDR3 covers 15 residues. The V gene's germline CDR1 is LGHNA and CDR2 YSLEER. The CDR3 DNA is TGCGCCAGCAGCCAATTCGGGACTGAACAAGAGACCCAGTACTTC. Residues: CASSQFGTEQETQYF.

In its sample, this clonotype was seen a few times. V is TRBV28 and J is TRBJ2-3, with D uncertain. The V gene's germline CDR1 is MDHEN and CDR2 SYDVKM. Trimming took off 8 bases at V and 0 bases at J, with 6 bases between the two ends. The CDR3 has 12 residues. DNA of the CDR3: TGTGCCAGCCTGACTAGCACAGATACGCAGTATTTT. The encoded protein is CASLTSTDTQYF.